The T cell receptor beta chain described here comes from a study of blood T cells in healthy people across ages. Every donor contributed around 10 milliliters of peripheral blood by blood draw. The total RNA that was extracted per sample amounted to at least 5.5 micrograms. With a J-beta primer mix and a sample-barcoded 5' primer, a second PCR ran about 7 to 12 cycles. Each cDNA molecule received a tag from a template-switch adaptor that had 12 random nucleotides. TCRdb reprocessed the 5' RACE reads with MiXCR, giving one entry per CDR3 protein. The sample holds 780,000 or so distinct CDR3 sequences, around 50% seen once. Study-wide findings and caveats: Roughly linear declines in TCR beta diversity per million T cells occurred with age.

The CDR3 has 13 amino acids. V lost 5 bases and J lost 4; bases outside the gene matches: 7. Germline V gives CDR1 DFQATT, CDR2 SNEGSKA (reference sequence). In regard to this clonotype: Its antigen is still unknown.

The chain links TRBV20-1 to TRBJ1-1; TRBD1 aligns across 7 bases. This clonotype was obtained from a man in his forties or fifties in good health. The sample taken for sequencing was blood. For the CDR3, the DNA is TGCAGTGCTCCACGACAGGGAGGCACTGAAGCTTTCTTT. Its protein product is CSAPRQGGTEAFF.